The 9 T cell receptor beta chains reported below all come from one sample, sequenced in a study of T-cell memory formation after mild COVID-19. TCRdb independently ran MiXCR on the 5' RACE reads; one entry per CDR3 protein. Among about 47,000 distinct CDR3 sequences listed, about a tenth were seen once. The source material was PBMCs or a T cell subset sorted from them (not recorded which). The source of these receptors is an adult woman who had mild COVID-19 (a few samples of this study predate the infection). Cell type and time point are not known.

This clonotype has more than one count but fewer than ten. The chain carries TRBV30 and TRBJ1-2, with 11 bases matching TRBD1. Trimming at V came to 3 bases and at J to 8 bases, leaving 5 bases not matched to a gene. This CDR3 comprises 13 residues. The germline V gene has CDR1 GTSNPN and CDR2 SVGIG (reference sequence). The CDR3 spells CAWRGQGARGYTF. The CDR3 DNA sequence: TGTGCCTGGAGAGGACAGGGGGCGCGGGGCTACACCTTC.

In this sample, this clonotype turned up a few times. V and J are TRBV25-1 and TRBJ2-7; 9 bases match TRBD2. The CDR3 loop spans 13 amino acids. Germline V CDR1 and CDR2: MGHDK, SYGVNS. V trimming: 8 bases; J trimming: 7 bases; junction bases outside the gene matches: 9. The CDR3 protein is CASSRGTSPEQYF. CDR3 DNA sequence: TGTGCCAGCTCTCGAGGGACTAGCCCTGAGCAGTACTTC.

This clonotype was seen a handful of times. This chain connects TRBV15 to TRBJ2-2; 9 nucleotides match TRBD2. J gave up 3 bases and V 8 bases, and 10 bases lay outside the gene matches. The CDR3 extends over 16 amino acids. Germline CDR1 and CDR2: LNHNV and YYDKDF (reference sequence). As DNA, the CDR3 is TGTGCCACCGGGGGCGGGAGGGCCGGTTACACCGGGGAGCTGTTTTTT. Its translation is CATGGGRAGYTGELFF.

The V call is TRBV11-2, the J call TRBJ2-5; 12 bases line up with TRBD2. This CDR3 is 16 amino acids long. Trimming at V came to 4 bases and at J to 1 base, leaving 4 bases not matched to a gene. CDR1 is SGHAT, CDR2 FQNNGV, per germline. The CDR3 loop reads CASSSRTSGVQETQYF. CDR3 nucleotides: TGTGCCAGCAGCTCACGGACTAGCGGGGTCCAAGAGACCCAGTACTTC.

This clonotype was detected many times. The chain recombines TRBV20-1 with TRBJ1-1; D uncertain. V dropped 1 base and J dropped 4 bases, with 22 bases sitting between them. The CDR3 extends over 17 amino acids. Germline assignment: CDR1 DFQATT and CDR2 SNEGSKA (reference sequence). CDR3 nucleotides: TGCAGTGCTAGAGGGTCCTTGCGGACCGCCGAAGGCACTGAAGCTTTCTTT. Its protein is CSARGSLRTAEGTEAFF.

This clonotype was observed many times. The chain links TRBV20-1 to TRBJ1-1; D gene unclear. CDR1 DFQATT and CDR2 SNEGSKA come from the germline V gene (reference sequence). The V end lost 1 base, the J end lost 0 bases, and 6 bases lay between the germline ends. The CDR3 contains 13 residues. The CDR3 here is CSARAGLNTEAFF. CDR3 DNA sequence: TGCAGTGCTAGAGCTGGACTGAACACTGAAGCTTTCTTT.

The rearrangement uses TRBV6-2 or TRBV6-3 and TRBJ1-2, with 7 bases that match TRBD1. V shed 2 bases, J shed 8 bases, and the junction held 20 bases outside the gene matches. CDR1 MNHEY and CDR2 SVGEGT come from the germline V gene. The CDR3 consists of 18 residues. This CDR3 reads CASSYPPRDSRFMLGYTF. The CDR3 nucleotides are TGTGCCAGCAGTTACCCCCCGCGGGACAGCCGATTTATGTTGGGCTACACCTTC.

This clonotype was seen ten or more times. This chain joins TRBV10-3 and TRBJ2-3; 11 positions match TRBD2. Germline CDR1 and CDR2: ENHRY and SYGVKD. The J segment lost 0 bases and the V segment lost 10 bases, leaving 12 bases of the junction unmatched. This CDR3 has 17 amino acids. CDR3 in amino acids: CATARLAGTTSTDTQYF. As DNA, the CDR3 is TGTGCCACCGCGCGACTAGCGGGGACGACTAGCACAGATACGCAGTATTTT.

This clonotype appeared a few times. The gene calls are TRBV9 and TRBJ2-5, with 11 bases matching TRBD1. Germline values: CDR1 SGDLS, CDR2 YYNGEE. The CDR3 sequence is 16 residues long. V dropped 4 bases and J dropped 4; count of bases not matched to a gene: 9. The CDR3 loop reads CASSPRTGGSGETQYF. For the CDR3, the DNA is TGTGCCAGCAGCCCTAGGACAGGGGGCTCTGGAGAGACCCAGTACTTC.